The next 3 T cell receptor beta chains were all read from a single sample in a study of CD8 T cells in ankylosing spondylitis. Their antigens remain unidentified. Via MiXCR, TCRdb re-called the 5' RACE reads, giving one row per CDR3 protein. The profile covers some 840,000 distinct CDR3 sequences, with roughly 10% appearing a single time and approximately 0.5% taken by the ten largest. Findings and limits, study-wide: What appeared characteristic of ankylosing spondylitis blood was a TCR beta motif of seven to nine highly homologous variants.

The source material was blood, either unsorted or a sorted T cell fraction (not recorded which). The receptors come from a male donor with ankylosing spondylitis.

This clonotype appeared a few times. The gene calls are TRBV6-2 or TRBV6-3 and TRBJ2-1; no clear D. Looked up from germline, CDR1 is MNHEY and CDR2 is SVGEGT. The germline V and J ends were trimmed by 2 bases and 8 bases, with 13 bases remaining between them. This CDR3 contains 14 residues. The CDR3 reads CASSYRVTADEQFF. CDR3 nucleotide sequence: TGTGCCAGCAGTTACAGGGTGACTGCCGATGAGCAGTTCTTC.

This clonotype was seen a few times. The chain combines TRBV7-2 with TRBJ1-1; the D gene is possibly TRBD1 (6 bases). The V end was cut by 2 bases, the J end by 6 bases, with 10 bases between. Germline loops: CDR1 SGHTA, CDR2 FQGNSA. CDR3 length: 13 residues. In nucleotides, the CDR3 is TGTGCCAGCAGCTTATCGGGGGGGCCTGAAGCTTTCTTT. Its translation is CASSLSGGPEAFF.

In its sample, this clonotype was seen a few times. The CDR3 loop is CAISMQGPWEQYF. DNA for the CDR3: TGTGCCATCAGTATGCAGGGTCCATGGGAGCAGTACTTC. V and J are TRBV10-3 and TRBJ2-7; D is perhaps TRBD1 (5 bases). Trimming removed 5 bases at V and 7 bases at J, with 15 bases between. This CDR3 is built from 13 residues. Germline loops: CDR1 ENHRY, CDR2 SYGVKD.